The rows below give T cell receptor beta chains drawn from one sample of a study of preoperative IRX-2 immunotherapy in early breast cancer. TCRdb's table, derived via immunoSEQ multiplex PCR, lists solely in-frame clones and lacks some. The sample lists 34,000 or so clones, 90% to 95% occurring once. This material was acquired from a patient treated with IRX-2 immunotherapy. These receptors were obtained from a human donor with breast cancer. CDR3s include the opening cysteine and the closing phenylalanine or tryptophan. Fields, in order: V gene, D gene, J gene, CDR3 protein. The D gene is left open where the match is weak.

TRBV5-1	-	TRBJ2-7	CASSFSDVSSYEQYF
TRBV6-5	-	TRBJ2-2	CASSYRRRVDTGELFF
TRBV19	-	TRBJ2-6	CASSGQGLSGANVLTF
TRBV11-2	-	TRBJ1-1	CASSLSRAGRAFF
TRBV19	-	TRBJ2-1	CASRASTGKTYNEQFF
TRBV6-5	TRBD2	TRBJ2-7	CASSRAGTSAYEQYF
TRBV9	TRBD2	TRBJ2-3	CASSVSGTRSTDTQYF
TRBV11-2	-	TRBJ2-2	CASSLGAGELFF
TRBV2	TRBD2	TRBJ2-2	CASKWVAGGPGTGELFF
TRBV7-9	-	TRBJ1-1	CASSSPFLNTEAFF
TRBV21-1	-	TRBJ2-7	CASSSRTCEQYF
TRBV19	-	TRBJ1-4	CASSPVFGEKLFF
TRBV7-8	-	TRBJ2-2	CASSARSGTLNTGELFF
TRBV9	-	TRBJ2-3	CASSSKAGSTDTQYF
TRBV9	-	TRBJ2-1	CASSVRGEINNEQFF
TRBV7-8	TRBD1	TRBJ2-2	CASSLTRTGFGTGELFF
TRBV29-1	-	TRBJ1-1	CSWWGGLNTEAFF